The next 12 T cell receptor beta chains were all read from a single sample in a study of Ad26.COV2.S vaccination and SARS-CoV-2 variants. Treatment: some 19 received Ad26.COV2.S at low or high dose, single or two shots; 5 received placebo; per-sample allocation not given. At day 63 after the first vaccine or placebo injection, samples were drawn. Clones were sequenced by immunoSEQ multiplex PCR, and TCRdb holds only the in-frame ones, with some missing. Here the sample spans about 480,000 clones, around 88% being singletons. Sequencing used peripheral blood, obtained in a trial of Ad26.COV2.S vaccine versus placebo. Receptor source: a person aged 18-60 years who received the Ad26.COV2.S COVID-19 vaccine or a placebo.

This clone was detected only once. This chain joins TRBV19 and TRBJ1-1; D gene uncertain. Germline values: CDR1 LNHDA, CDR2 SQIVND (reference sequence). With 7 bases removed from V and 4 bases from J, the gap between germline ends came to 19 bases. CDR3 length equals 15 residues. The CDR3 is CASNLYGVGGTEAFF. CDR3 bases: TGTGCCAGTAACCTGTACGGGGTCGGAGGCACTGAAGCTTTCTTT.

The rearrangement joins TRBV30 to TRBJ2-6, with D unresolved. The germline CDR1 and CDR2 sequences are GTSNPN and SVGIG (reference sequence). The V end lost 3 bases, the J end lost 0 bases, and 6 bases lay between the germline ends. The CDR3 is 14 amino acids. The CDR3 loop reads CAWRVNSGANVLTF. In nucleotides, the CDR3 is TGTGCCTGGAGGGTAAACTCTGGGGCCAACGTCCTGACTTTC.

This clone was seen only once. V gene TRBV5-5 combines with J gene TRBJ1-6; D may be TRBD1 (5 bases). Germline V lookup: CDR1 SGHKS, CDR2 YYEKEE (reference sequence). The V gene lost 1 base and the J gene lost 5 bases, with 19 bases spanning the gap. The CDR3 spans 18 residues. Written as DNA, the CDR3 is TGTGCCAGCAGCTTGAGGCAGGGAGACGTCTCAAATAATTCACCCCTCCACTTT. Encoded protein: CASSLRQGDVSNNSPLHF.

The chain couples TRBV15 to TRBJ1-2; D may be TRBD1 (5 bases). Germline V gene lookup returns CDR1 LNHNV and CDR2 YYDKDF (reference sequence). CDR3 size: 17 residues. V was trimmed by 2 bases and J by 6 bases, leaving 22 bases between them. The CDR3: CATSRRPRDSYRHGYTF. The CDR3 DNA reads TGTGCCACCAGCAGACGCCCTCGCGACAGTTATCGGCATGGCTACACCTTC.

This chain uses TRBV19 with TRBJ2-3; D may match TRBD1 or TRBD2 (5 bases each). This CDR3 region has 17 residues. The germline CDR1 and CDR2 sequences are LNHDA and SQIVND (reference sequence). V was clipped by 5 bases and J by 0 bases, with 18 bases between them. The CDR3 DNA is TGTGCCAGTAGTTCCGGGACGTTTGGGTCTAGCACAGATACGCAGTATTTT. Amino acids: CASSSGTFGSSTDTQYF. Using reference TRBV19 and TRBJ2-3 for the parts outside the CDR3, the full variable domain is DGGITQSPKYLFRKEGQNVTLSCEQNLNHDAMYWYRQDPGQGLRLIYYSQIVNDFQKGDIAEGYSVSREKKESFPLTVTSAQKNPTAFYLCASSSGTFGSSTDTQYFGPGTRLTVL.

The table lists this clone with a count of one. CDR3 coding DNA: TGTGCCAGCAGTTACTCCGGGGTGACGGTAGAAGCTTTCTTT. Residues: CASSYSGVTVEAFF. The chain employs TRBV6-2 or TRBV6-3 and TRBJ1-1, with no clear D. V shed 0 bases and J shed 8 bases, with 13 bases lying between them. The CDR3 has 14 amino acids. CDR1 and CDR2 from the germline V gene are MNHEY and SVGEGT.

The rearrangement links TRBV24-1 to TRBJ2-4; 7 bases are shared with TRBD1. In germline, CDR1 is KGHDR, CDR2 SFDVKD. V lost 2 bases to trimming and J lost 6 bases; unmatched junction nucleotides: 12. The CDR3 totals 17 residues. CDR3 coding DNA: TGTGCCACCAGTGATTCCGACAGGGCCACTCGGGGAAACATTCAGTACTTC. As protein: CATSDSDRATRGNIQYF.

The chain links TRBV5-1 to TRBJ2-6; weak D call: TRBD1 (6 bases). This CDR3 comprises 18 residues. Germline CDR1 is SGHRS and CDR2 is YFSETQ. Trimming cost V 1 base and J 0 bases, with 14 bases left between them. The CDR3 is CASSLTGRGPSGANVLTF. The CDR3 DNA reads TGCGCCAGCAGCTTGACGGGCAGGGGCCCCTCTGGGGCCAACGTCCTGACTTTC.

The chain carries TRBV21-1 and TRBJ2-3; the tabulated D call, TRBD2, remains unverified against the DNA. TRBV21-1 constitutes a pseudogene. CDR3 length: 16 residues. This CDR3 is CASSKRSQLRGDTQYF. In nucleotides, the CDR3 is TGTGCCAGCAGCAAAAGGTCCCAGCTTCGGGGAGATACGCAGTATTTT.

The chain is built from TRBV29-1 and TRBJ1-1; possibly TRBD1 for D (6 bases). The CDR3 totals 12 residues. V lost 8 bases and J lost 4, with 14 bases in between. CDR1 and CDR2 (germline): SQVTM, ANQGSEA. The CDR3 DNA reads TGCAGCTCCACGGACAGATTCACTGAAGCTTTCTTT. It codes for CSSTDRFTEAFF.

This clone was recorded once. As DNA, the CDR3 is TGTGCCAGCAGCCCGCGGCCGAGCACAGATACGCAGTATTTT. Translated, it gives CASSPRPSTDTQYF. The chain is built from TRBV4-2 and TRBJ2-3; D gene uncertain. The germline CDR1 and CDR2 sequences are LGHNA and YNFKEQ. Trimming shortened V by 4 bases and J by 0 bases, and 8 bases separated the two germline ends. This CDR3 spans 14 amino acids.

As DNA, the CDR3 is TGTGCCAGCAGTGAATGGCAGGCCTCCTACGAGCAGTACTTC. Amino acid sequence: CASSEWQASYEQYF. The chain employs TRBV2 and TRBJ2-7; D is ambiguous. The germline CDR1 and CDR2 sequences are SNHLY and FYNNEI. The length of the CDR3 is 14 residues. The V gene lost 2 bases and the J gene lost 0 bases, with 8 bases spanning the gap.